This record looks at one T cell receptor beta chain sequence and its context. This sample stems from a study of blood T cell repertoires in COVID-19. Looking at the study overall: T cells, B-cell-depleted T cells, or PBMCs supplied cDNA or gDNA.

Using immunoSEQ multiplex PCR, the repertoire was profiled, and TCRdb retains in-frame clones only, with some absent. The table includes about 99,000 clones, more than 85% detected once. CDR1 is LGHDT and CDR2 is YNNKEL in the germline V gene (reference sequence). This CDR3 contains 18 residues. With V trimmed by 0 bases and J by 2 bases, 9 bases remained unmatched. This chain joins TRBV3-1 (or the pseudogene TRBV3-2) and TRBJ2-2, with 7 bases matching TRBD2. This TCR was sampled from a human donor in a cohort sampled during active COVID-19. Sequenced input: peripheral blood. The CDR3 here is CASSQERWGGRNTGELFF. CDR3 sequence (DNA): TGTGCCAGCAGCCAAGAGAGATGGGGAGGGAGAAACACCGGGGAGCTGTTTTTT.